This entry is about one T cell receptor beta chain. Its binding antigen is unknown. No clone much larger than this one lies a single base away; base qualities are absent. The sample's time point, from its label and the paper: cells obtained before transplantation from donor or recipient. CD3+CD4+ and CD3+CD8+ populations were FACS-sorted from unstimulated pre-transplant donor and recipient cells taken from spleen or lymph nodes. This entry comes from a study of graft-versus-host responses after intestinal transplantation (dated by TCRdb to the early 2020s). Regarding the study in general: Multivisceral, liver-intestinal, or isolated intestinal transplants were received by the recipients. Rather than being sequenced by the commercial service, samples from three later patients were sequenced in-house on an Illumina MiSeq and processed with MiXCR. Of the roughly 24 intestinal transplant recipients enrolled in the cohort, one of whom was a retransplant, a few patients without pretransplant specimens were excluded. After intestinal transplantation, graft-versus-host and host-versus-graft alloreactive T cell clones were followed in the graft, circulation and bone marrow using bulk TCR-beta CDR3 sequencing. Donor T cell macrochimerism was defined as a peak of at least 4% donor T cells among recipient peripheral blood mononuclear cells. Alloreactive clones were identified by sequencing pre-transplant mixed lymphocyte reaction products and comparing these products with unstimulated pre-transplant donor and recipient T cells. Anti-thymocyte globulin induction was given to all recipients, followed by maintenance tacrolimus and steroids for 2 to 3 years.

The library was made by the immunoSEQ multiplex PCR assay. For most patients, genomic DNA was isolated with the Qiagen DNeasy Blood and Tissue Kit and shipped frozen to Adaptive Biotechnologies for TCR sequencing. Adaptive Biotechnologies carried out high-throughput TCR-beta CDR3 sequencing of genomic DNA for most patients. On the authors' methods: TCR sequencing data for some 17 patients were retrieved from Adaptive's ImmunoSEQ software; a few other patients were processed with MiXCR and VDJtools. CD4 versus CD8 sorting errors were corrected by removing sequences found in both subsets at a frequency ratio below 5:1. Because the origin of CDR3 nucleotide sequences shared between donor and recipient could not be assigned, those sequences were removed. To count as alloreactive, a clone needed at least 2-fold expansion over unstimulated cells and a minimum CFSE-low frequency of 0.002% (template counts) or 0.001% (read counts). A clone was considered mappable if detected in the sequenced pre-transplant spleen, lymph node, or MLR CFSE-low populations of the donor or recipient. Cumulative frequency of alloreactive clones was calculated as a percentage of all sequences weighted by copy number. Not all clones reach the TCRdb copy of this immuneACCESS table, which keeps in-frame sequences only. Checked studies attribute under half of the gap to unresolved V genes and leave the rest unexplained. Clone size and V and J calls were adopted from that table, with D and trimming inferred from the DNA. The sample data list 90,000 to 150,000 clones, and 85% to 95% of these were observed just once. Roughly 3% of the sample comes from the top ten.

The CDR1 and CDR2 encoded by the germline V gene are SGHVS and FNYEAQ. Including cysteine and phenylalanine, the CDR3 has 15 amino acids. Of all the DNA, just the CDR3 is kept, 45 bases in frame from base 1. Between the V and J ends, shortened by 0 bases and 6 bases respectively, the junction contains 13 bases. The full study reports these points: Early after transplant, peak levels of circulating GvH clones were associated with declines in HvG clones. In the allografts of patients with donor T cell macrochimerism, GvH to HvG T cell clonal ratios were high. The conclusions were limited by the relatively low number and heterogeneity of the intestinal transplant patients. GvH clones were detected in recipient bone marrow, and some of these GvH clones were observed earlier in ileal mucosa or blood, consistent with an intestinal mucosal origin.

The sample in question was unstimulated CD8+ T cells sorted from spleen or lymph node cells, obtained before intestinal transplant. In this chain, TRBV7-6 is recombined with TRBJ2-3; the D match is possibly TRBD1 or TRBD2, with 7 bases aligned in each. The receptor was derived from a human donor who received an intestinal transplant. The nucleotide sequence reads TGTGCCAGCAGCTTAGCGGCAGGGGGAGGGGATACGCAGTATTTT. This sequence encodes CASSLAAGGGDTQYF.